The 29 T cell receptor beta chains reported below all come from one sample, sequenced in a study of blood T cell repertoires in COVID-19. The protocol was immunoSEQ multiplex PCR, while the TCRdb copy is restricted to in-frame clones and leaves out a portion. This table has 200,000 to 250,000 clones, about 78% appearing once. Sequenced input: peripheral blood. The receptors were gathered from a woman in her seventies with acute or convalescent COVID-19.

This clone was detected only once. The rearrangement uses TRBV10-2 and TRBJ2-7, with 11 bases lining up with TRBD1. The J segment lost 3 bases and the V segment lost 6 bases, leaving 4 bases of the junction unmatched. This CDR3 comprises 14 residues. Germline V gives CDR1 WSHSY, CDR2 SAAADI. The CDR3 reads CASRPGTGGYEQYF. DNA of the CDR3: TGCGCCAGCAGACCCGGGACAGGGGGCTACGAGCAGTACTTC.

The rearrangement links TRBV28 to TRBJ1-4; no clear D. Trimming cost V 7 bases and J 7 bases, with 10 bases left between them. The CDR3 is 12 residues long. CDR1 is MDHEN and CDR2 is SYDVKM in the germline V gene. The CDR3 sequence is CASKGGFEKLFF. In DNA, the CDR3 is TGTGCCAGCAAGGGAGGGTTTGAAAAACTGTTTTTT.

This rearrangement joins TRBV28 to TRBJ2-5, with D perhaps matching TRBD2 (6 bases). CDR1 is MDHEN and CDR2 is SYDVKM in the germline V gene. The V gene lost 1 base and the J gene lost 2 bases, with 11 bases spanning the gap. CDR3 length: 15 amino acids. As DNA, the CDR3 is TGTGCCAGCAGTTTATTGGGGGGTCGACAAGAGACCCAGTACTTC. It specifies CASSLLGGRQETQYF. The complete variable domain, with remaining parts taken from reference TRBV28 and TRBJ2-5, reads DVKVTQSSRYLVKRTGEKVFLECVQDMDHENMFWYRQDPGLGLRLIYFSYDVKMKEKGDIPEGYSVSREKKERFSLILESASTNQTSMYLCASSLLGGRQETQYFGPGTRLLVL.

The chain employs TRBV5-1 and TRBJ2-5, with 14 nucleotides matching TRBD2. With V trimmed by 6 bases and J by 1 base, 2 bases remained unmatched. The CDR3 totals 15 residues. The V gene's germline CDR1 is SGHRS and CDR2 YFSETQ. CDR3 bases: TGCGCCAGCACCGGGACTAGCGGGAGCCAAGAGACCCAGTACTTC. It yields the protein CASTGTSGSQETQYF.

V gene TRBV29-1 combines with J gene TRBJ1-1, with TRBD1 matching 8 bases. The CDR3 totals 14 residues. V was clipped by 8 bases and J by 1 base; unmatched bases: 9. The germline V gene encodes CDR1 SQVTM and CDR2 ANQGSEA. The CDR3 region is CSTVGDRQNTEAFF. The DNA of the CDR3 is TGCAGCACGGTTGGGGACAGGCAGAACACTGAAGCTTTCTTT.

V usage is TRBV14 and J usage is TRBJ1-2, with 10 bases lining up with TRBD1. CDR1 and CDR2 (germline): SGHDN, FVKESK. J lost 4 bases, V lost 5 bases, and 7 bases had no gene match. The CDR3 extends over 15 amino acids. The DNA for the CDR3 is TGTGCCAGCAGCACCCGGGACAGGGGTCTCTATGGCTACACCTTC. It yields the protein CASSTRDRGLYGYTF.

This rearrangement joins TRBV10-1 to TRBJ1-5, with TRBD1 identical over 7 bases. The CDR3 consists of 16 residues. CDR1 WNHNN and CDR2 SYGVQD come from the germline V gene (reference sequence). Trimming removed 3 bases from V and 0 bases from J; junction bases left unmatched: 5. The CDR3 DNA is TGCGCCAGCAGTGATGCGGGGACAGATAGCAATCAGCCCCAGCATTTT. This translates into CASSDAGTDSNQPQHF.

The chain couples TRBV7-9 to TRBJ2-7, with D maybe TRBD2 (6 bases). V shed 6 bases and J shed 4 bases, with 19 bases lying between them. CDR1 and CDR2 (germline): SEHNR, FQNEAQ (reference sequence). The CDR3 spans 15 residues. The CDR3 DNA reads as TGTGCCAGCAGTTTTACCGGGACTTCACTTTACGAGCAGTACTTC. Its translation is CASSFTGTSLYEQYF.

The CDR3 protein is CASSRLSTAGNTIYF. The CDR3 region has the DNA TGTGCCAGCAGCCGCCTTAGTACCGCTGGAAACACCATATATTTT. The chain links TRBV3-1 (or the pseudogene TRBV3-2) to TRBJ1-3; D remains unclear. Germline V gene sequence: CDR1 LGHDT, CDR2 YNNKEL (reference sequence). Trimming removed 4 bases from V and 2 bases from J, with 12 bases in between. The CDR3 runs 15 residues.

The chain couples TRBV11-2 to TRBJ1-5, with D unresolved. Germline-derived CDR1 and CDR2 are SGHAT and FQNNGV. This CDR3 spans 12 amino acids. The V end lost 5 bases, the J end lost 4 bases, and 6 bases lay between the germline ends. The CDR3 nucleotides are TGTGCCAGCAGCCGTCCTAATCAGCCCCAGCATTTT. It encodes CASSRPNQPQHF.

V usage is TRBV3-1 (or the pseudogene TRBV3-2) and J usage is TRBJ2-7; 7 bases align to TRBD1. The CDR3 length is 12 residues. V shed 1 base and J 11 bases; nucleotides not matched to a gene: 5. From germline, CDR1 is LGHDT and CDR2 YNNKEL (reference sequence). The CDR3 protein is CASSQVQGEKYF. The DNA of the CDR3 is TGTGCCAGCAGCCAAGTGCAGGGGGAAAAGTACTTC.

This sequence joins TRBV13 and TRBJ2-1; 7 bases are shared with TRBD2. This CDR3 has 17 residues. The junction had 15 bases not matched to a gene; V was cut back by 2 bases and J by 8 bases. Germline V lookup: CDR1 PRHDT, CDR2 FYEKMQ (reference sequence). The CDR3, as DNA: TGTGCCAGCAGCTTACGCCCTACTAGCGTACTAGGCCATGAGCAGTTCTTC. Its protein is CASSLRPTSVLGHEQFF.

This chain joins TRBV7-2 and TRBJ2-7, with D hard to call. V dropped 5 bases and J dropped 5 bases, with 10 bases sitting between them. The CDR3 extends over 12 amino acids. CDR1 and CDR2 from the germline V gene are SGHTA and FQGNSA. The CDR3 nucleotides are TGTGCCAGCAGCACACTACCAAACGAGCAGTACTTC. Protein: CASSTLPNEQYF.

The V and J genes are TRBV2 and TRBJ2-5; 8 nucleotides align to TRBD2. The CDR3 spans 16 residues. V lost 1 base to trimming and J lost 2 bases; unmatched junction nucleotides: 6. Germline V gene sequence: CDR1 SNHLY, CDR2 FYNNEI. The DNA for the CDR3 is TGTGCCAGCAGTGAAGGGGCGGGAGGAGGGCAAGAGACCCAGTACTTC. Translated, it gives CASSEGAGGGQETQYF. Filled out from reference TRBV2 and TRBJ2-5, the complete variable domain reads EPEVTQTPSHQVTQMGQEVILRCVPISNHLYFYWYRQILGQKVEFLVSFYNNEISEKSEIFDDQFSVERPDGSNFTLKIRSTKLEDSAMYFCASSEGAGGGQETQYFGPGTRLLVL.

The CDR3 region is CAWSTPSQGSNQPQHF. CDR3 sequence (DNA): TGTGCCTGGAGTACTCCTTCCCAGGGTAGCAATCAGCCCCAGCATTTT. The chain uses TRBV30 and TRBJ1-5, with D possibly being TRBD1 (5 bases). The CDR3 is made up of 16 amino acids. Germline assignment: CDR1 GTSNPN and CDR2 SVGIG (reference sequence). The V and J ends lost 2 bases and 0 bases respectively, with 14 bases between them.

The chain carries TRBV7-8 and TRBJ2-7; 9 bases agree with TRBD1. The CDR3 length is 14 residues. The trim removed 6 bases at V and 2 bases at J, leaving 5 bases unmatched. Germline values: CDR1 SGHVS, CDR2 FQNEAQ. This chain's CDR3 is CASSRTGEPYEQYF. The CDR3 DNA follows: TGTGCCAGCAGTCGGACAGGGGAACCCTACGAGCAGTACTTC. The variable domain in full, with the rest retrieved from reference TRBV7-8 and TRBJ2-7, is GAGVSQSPRYKVAKRGQDVALRCDPISGHVSLFWYQQALGQGPEFLTYFQNEAQLDKSGLPSDRFFAERPEGSVSTLKIQRTQQEDSAVYLCASSRTGEPYEQYFGPGTRLTVT.

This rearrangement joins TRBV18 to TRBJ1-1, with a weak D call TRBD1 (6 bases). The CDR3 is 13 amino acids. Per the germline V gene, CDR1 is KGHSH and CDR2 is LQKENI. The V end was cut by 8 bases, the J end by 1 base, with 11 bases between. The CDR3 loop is CASAEQGNTEAFF. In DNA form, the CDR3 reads TGTGCCAGCGCTGAACAGGGGAACACTGAAGCTTTCTTT.

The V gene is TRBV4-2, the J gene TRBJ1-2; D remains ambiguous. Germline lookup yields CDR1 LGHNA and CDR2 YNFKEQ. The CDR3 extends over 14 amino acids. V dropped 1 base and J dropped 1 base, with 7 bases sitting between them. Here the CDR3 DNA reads TGTGCCAGCAGCCAAGTGGGCAGTAACTATGGCTACACCTTC. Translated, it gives CASSQVGSNYGYTF.

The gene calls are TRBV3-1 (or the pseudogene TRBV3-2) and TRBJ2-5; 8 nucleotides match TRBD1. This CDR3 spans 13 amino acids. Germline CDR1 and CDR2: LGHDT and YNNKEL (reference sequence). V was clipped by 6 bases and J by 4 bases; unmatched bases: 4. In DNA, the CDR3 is TGTGCCAGCAGGAGAACAGGGGGAGAGACCCAGTACTTC. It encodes CASRRTGGETQYF.

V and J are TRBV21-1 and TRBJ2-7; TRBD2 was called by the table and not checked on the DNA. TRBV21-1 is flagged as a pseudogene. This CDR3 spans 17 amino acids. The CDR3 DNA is TGTGCCAGCAGCAAAGGGATAGAGGAGCACGGCCCCTACGAGCAGTACTTC. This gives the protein CASSKGIEEHGPYEQYF.

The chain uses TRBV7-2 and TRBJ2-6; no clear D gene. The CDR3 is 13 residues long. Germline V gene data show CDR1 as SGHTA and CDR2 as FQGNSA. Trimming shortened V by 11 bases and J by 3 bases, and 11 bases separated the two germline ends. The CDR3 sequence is CAVRVGGANVLTF. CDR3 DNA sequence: TGTGCCGTCCGGGTAGGTGGGGCCAACGTCCTGACTTTC.

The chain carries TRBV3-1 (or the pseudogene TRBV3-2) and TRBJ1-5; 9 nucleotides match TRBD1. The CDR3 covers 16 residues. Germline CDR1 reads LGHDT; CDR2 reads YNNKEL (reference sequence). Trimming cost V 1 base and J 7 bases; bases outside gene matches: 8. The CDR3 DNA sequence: TGTGCCAGCAGCCAAGGGACAGGGGATCTTGGGCAGCCCCAGCATTTT. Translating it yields CASSQGTGDLGQPQHF.

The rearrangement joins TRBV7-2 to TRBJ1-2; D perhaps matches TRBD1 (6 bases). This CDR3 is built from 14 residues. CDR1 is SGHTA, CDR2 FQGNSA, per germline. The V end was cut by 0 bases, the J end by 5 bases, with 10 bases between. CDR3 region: CASSLAGQLYGYTF. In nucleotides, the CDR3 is TGTGCCAGCAGCTTAGCCGGACAGCTTTATGGCTACACCTTC. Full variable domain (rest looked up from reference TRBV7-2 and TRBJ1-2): GAGVSQSPSNKVTEKGKDVELRCDPISGHTALYWYRQSLGQGLEFLIYFQGNSAPDKSGLPSDRFSAERTGGSVSTLTIQRTQQEDSAVYLCASSLAGQLYGYTFGSGTRLTVV.

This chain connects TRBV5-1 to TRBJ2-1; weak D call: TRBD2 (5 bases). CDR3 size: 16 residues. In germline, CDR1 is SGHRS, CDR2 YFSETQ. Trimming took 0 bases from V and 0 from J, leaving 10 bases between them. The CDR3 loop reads CASSLELASSYNEQFF. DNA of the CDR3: TGCGCCAGCAGCTTGGAGTTAGCGAGCTCCTACAATGAGCAGTTCTTC. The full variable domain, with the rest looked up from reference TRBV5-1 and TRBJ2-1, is KAGVTQTPRYLIKTRGQQVTLSCSPISGHRSVSWYQQTPGQGLQFLFEYFSETQRNKGNFPGRFSGRQFSNSRSEMNVSTLELGDSALYLCASSLELASSYNEQFFGPGTRLTVL.

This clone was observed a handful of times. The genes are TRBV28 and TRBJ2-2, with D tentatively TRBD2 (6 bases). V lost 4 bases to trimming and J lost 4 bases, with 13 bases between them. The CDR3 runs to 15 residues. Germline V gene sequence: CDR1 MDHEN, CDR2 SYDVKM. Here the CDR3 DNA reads TGTGCCAGCAGTTCGCGGAGGACTACCACCGGGGAGCTGTTTTTT. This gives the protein CASSSRRTTTGELFF.

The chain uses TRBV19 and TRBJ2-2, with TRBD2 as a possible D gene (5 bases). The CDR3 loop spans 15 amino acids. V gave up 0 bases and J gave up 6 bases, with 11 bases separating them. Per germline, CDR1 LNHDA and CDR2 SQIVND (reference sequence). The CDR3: CASSIDLSVSGELFF. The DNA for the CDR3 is TGTGCCAGTAGTATAGATCTTAGCGTATCCGGGGAGCTGTTTTTT.

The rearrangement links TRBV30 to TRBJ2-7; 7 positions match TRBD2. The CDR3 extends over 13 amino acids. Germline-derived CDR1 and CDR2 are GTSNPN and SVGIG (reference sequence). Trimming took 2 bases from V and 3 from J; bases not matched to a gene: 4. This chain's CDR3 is CAWSRREDYEQYF. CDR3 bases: TGTGCCTGGAGTCGTCGGGAGGACTACGAGCAGTACTTC. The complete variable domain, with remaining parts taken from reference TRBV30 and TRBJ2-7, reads SQTIHQWPATLVQPVGSPLSLECTVEGTSNPNLYWYRQAAGRGLQLLFYSVGIGQISSEVPQNLSASRPQDRQFILSSKKLLLSDSGFYLCAWSRREDYEQYFGPGTRLTVT.

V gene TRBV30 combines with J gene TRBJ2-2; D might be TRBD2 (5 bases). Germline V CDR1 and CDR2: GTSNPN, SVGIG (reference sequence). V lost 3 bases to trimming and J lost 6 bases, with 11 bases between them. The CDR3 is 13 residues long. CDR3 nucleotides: TGTGCCTGGAGCGCAGTGGGAGCCGGGGAGCTGTTTTTT. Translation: CAWSAVGAGELFF.

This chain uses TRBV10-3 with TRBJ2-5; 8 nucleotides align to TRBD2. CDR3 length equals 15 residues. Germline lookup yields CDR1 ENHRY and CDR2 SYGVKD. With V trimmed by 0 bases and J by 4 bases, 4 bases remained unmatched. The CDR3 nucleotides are TGTGCCATCAGTGAGTCGCGGGGACTAGGAGAGACCCAGTACTTC. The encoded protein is CAISESRGLGETQYF.